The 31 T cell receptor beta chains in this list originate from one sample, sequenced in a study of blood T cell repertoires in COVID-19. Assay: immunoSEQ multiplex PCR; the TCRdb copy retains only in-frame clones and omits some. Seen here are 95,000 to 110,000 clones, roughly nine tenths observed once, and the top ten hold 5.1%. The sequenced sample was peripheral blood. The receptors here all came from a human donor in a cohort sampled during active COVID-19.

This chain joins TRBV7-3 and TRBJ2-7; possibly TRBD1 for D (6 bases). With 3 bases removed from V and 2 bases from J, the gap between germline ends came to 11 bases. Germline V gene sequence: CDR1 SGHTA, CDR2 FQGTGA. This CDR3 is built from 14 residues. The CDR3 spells CASSFRGSPYEQYF. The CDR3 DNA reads TGTGCCAGCAGCTTCAGGGGTTCCCCCTACGAGCAGTACTTC.

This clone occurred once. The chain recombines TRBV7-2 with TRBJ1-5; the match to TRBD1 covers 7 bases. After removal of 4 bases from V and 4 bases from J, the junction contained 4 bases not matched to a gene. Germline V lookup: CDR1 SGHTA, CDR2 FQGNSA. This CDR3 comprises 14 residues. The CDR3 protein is CASSSRQGNQPQHF. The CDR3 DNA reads TGTGCCAGCAGCTCACGACAGGGTAATCAGCCCCAGCATTTT. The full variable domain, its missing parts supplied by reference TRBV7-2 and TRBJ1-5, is GAGVSQSPSNKVTEKGKDVELRCDPISGHTALYWYRQSLGQGLEFLIYFQGNSAPDKSGLPSDRFSAERTGGSVSTLTIQRTQQEDSAVYLCASSSRQGNQPQHFGDGTRLSIL.

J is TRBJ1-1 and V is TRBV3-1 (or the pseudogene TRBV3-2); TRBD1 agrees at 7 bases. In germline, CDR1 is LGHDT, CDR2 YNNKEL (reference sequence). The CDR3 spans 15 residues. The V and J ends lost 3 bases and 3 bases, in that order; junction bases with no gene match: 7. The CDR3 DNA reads TGTGCCAGCAGCCATACAGGGGCTGGACACACTGAAGCTTTCTTT. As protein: CASSHTGAGHTEAFF.

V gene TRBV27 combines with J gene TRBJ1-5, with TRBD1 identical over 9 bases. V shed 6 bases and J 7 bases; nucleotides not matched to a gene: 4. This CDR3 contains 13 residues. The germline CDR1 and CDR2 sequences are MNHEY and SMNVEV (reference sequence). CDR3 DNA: TGTGCCAGCAGCCGGACAGGGGCCCAGCCCCAGCATTTT. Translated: CASSRTGAQPQHF.

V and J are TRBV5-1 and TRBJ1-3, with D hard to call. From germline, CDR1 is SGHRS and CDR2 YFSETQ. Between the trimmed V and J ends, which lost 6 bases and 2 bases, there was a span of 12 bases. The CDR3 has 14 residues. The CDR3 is CASTSGQAGNTIYF. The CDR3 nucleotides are TGCGCCAGCACCTCTGGGCAGGCTGGAAACACCATATATTTT.

CDR3 coding DNA: TGTGCCAGCAGTTACTCGTTCACAGAAGCTTTCTTT. It translates to CASSYSFTEAFF. The rearrangement uses TRBV6-2 or TRBV6-3 and TRBJ1-1, with D uncertain. The CDR3 is 12 amino acids. The ends were cut back, 0 bases at V and 8 bases at J, with 7 bases in the middle. The V gene's germline CDR1 is MNHEY and CDR2 SVGEGT.

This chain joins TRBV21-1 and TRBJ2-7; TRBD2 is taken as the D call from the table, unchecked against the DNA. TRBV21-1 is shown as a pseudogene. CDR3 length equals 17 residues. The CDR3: CASSLGRGLAGLYEQYF. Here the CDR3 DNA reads TGTGCCAGCAGCCTCGGCCGGGGACTAGCGGGTCTCTACGAGCAGTACTTC.

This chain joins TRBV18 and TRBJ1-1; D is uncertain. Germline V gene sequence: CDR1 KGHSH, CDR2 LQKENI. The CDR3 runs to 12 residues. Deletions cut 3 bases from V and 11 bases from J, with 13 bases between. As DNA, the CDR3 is TGTGCCAGCTCACCGACGAGGGAGGAGGCTTTCTTT. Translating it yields CASSPTREEAFF.

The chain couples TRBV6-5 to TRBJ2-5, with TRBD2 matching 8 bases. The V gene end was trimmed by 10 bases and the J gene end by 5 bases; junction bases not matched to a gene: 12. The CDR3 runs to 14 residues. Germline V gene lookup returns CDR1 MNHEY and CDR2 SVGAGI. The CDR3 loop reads CANRLAGGAETQYF. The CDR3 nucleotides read TGTGCCAACAGGCTAGCCGGGGGGGCGGAGACCCAGTACTTC.

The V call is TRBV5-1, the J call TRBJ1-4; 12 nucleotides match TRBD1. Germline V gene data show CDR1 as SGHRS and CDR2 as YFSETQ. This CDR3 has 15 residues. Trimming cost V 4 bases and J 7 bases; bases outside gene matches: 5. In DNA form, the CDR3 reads TGCGCCAGCAGCGGGACAGGGGGCGCAGGTGAAAAACTGTTTTTT. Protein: CASSGTGGAGEKLFF.

This chain's CDR3 is CASSTGGWRGRDQETQYF. The CDR3, as DNA: TGTGCCAGCAGCACCGGTGGGTGGAGAGGGAGGGACCAAGAGACCCAGTACTTC. The V and J genes are TRBV21-1 and TRBJ2-5; the DNA was not compared with TRBD2, the D call given in the table. TRBV21-1 is tagged as a pseudogene. CDR3 length: 18 residues.

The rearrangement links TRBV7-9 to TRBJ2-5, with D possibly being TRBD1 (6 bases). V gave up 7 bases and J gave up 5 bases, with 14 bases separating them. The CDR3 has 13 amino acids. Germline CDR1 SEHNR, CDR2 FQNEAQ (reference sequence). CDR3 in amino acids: CASTKGVGETQYF. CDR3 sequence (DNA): TGTGCCAGCACGAAGGGGGTGGGCGAGACCCAGTACTTC.

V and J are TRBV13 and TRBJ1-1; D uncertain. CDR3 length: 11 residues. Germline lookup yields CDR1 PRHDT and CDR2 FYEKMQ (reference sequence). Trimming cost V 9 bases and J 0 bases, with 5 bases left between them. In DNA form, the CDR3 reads TGTGCCAGTCAGGTGAACACTGAAGCTTTCTTT. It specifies CASQVNTEAFF.

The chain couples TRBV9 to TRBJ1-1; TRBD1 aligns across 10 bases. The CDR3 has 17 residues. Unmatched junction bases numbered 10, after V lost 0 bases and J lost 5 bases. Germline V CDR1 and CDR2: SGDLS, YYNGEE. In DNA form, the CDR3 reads TGTGCCAGCAGCGTAGAGTCGGGACAGGGGTTTTTGACTGAAGCTTTCTTT. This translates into CASSVESGQGFLTEAFF.

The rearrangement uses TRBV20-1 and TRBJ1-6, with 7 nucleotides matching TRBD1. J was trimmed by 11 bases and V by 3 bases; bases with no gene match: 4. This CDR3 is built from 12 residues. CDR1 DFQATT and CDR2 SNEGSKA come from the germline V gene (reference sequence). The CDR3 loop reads CSASWRGPPLHF. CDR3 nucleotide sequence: TGCAGTGCTAGTTGGAGGGGGCCACCCCTCCACTTT.

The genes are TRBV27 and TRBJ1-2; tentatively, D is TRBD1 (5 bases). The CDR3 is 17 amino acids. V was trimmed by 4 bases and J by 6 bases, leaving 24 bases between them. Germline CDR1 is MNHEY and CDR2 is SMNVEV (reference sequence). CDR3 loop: CASSYLTRLQGRDGYTF. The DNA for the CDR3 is TGTGCCAGCAGTTACCTCACCCGCCTCCAGGGCCGGGATGGCTACACCTTC.

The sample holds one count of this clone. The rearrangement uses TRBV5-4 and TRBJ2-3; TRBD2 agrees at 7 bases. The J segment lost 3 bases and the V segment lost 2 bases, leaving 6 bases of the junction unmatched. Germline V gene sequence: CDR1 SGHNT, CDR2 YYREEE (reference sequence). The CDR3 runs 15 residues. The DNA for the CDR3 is TGTGCCAGCAGCTTAAGCGGGACCGAAACAGATACGCAGTATTTT. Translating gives CASSLSGTETDTQYF.

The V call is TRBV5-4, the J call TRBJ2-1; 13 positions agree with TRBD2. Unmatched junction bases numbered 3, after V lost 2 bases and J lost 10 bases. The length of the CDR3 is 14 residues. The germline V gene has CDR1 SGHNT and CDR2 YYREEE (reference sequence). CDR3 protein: CASSLLAGGQEQFF. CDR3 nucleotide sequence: TGTGCCAGCAGCTTACTAGCGGGGGGGCAAGAGCAGTTCTTC. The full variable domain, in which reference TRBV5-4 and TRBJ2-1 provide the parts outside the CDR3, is ETGVTQSPTHLIKTRGQQVTLRCSSQSGHNTVSWYQQALGQGPQFIFQYYREEENGRGNFPPRFSGLQFPNYSSELNVNALELDDSALYLCASSLLAGGQEQFFGPGTRLTVL.

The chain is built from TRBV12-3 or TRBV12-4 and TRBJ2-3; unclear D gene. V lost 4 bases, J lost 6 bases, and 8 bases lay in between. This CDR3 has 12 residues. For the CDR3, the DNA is TGTGCCAGCAGTTCCCTGTCGGATACGCAGTATTTT. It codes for CASSSLSDTQYF.

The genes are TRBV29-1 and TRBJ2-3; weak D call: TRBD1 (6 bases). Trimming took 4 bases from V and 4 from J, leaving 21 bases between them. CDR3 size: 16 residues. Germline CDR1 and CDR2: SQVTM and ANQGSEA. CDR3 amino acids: CSVGQGINVPSDTQYF. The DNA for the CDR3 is TGCAGCGTTGGGCAGGGGATCAATGTCCCATCAGATACGCAGTATTTT.

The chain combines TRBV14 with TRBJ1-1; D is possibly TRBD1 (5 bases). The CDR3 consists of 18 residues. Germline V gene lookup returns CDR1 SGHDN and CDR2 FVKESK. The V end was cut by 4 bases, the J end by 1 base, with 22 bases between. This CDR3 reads CASSLLPPGKGSNTEAFF. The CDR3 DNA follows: TGTGCCAGCAGCCTTCTACCCCCAGGGAAAGGTTCGAACACTGAAGCTTTCTTT.

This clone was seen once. The CDR3 protein is CAISKPPGKVEETQYF. The CDR3 DNA reads as TGTGCCATCAGTAAACCTCCGGGGAAGGTGGAAGAGACCCAGTACTTC. This chain connects TRBV10-3 to TRBJ2-5; D might be TRBD2 (5 bases). V was clipped by 5 bases and J by 3 bases, with 19 bases between them. Germline values: CDR1 ENHRY, CDR2 SYGVKD. The CDR3 extends over 16 amino acids.

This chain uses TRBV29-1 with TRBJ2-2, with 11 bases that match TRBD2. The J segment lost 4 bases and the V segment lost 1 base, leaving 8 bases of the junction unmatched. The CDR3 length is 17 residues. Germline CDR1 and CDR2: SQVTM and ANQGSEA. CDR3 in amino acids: CSVEAGGLAGLTGELFF. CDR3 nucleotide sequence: TGCAGCGTTGAAGCGGGCGGACTAGCGGGCCTCACCGGGGAGCTGTTTTTT.

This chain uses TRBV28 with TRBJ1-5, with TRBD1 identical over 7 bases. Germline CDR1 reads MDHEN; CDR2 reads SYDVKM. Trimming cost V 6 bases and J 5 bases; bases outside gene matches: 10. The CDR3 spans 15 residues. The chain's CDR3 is CASSWGRTGDQPQHF. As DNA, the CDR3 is TGTGCCAGCAGCTGGGGGAGGACAGGAGATCAGCCCCAGCATTTT.

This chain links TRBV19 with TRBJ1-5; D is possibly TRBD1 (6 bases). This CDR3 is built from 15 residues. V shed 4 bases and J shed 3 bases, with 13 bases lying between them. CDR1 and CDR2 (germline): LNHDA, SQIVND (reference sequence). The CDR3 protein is CASSTQTGTNQPQHF. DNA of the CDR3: TGTGCCAGTAGTACACAGACAGGCACCAATCAGCCCCAGCATTTT. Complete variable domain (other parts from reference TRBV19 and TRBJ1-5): DGGITQSPKYLFRKEGQNVTLSCEQNLNHDAMYWYRQDPGQGLRLIYYSQIVNDFQKGDIAEGYSVSREKKESFPLTVTSAQKNPTAFYLCASSTQTGTNQPQHFGDGTRLSIL.

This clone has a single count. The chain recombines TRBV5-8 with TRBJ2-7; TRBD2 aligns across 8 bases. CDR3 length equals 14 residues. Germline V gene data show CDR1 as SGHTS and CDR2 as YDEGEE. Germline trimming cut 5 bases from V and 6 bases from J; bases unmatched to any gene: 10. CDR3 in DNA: TGTGCCAGCAGTTCCGGATGGGCGGGGGGCGAGCAGTACTTC. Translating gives CASSSGWAGGEQYF.

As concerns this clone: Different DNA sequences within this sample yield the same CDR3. CDR3 nucleotide sequence: TGTGCCAGCAGCTTAGGGCAGGGTGGTTCACCCCTCCACTTT. It specifies CASSLGQGGSPLHF. The V and J genes are TRBV7-8 and TRBJ1-6, with D perhaps TRBD1 (5 bases). The CDR3 contains 14 residues. Germline V lookup: CDR1 SGHVS, CDR2 FQNEAQ. V dropped 1 base and J dropped 9 bases, with 10 bases sitting between them.

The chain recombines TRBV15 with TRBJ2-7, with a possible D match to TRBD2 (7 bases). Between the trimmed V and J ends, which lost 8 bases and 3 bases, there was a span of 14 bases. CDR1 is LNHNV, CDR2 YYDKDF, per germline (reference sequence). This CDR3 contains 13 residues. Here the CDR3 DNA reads TGTGCCACCGCCCGGGGGGCAAGCTACGAGCAGTACTTC. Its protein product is CATARGASYEQYF.

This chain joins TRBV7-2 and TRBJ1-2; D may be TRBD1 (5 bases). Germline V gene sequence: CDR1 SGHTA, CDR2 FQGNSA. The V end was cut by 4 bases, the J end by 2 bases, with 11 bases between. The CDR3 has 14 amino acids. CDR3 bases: TGTGCCAGCAGCTGGGACCGGGGGAACTATGGCTACACCTTC. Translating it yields CASSWDRGNYGYTF.

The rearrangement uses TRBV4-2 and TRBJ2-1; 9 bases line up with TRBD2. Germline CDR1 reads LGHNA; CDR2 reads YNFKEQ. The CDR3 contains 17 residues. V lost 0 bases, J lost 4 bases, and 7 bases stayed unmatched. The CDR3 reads CASSQDQGAGGYNEQFF. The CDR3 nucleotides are TGTGCCAGCAGCCAAGATCAGGGAGCGGGGGGTTACAATGAGCAGTTCTTC.

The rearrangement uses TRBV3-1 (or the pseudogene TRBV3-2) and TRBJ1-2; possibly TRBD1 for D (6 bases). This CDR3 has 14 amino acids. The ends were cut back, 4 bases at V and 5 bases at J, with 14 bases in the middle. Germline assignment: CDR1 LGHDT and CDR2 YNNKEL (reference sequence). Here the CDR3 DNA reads TGTGCCAGCAGCCCGGACAGTAAGTTTTATGGCTACACCTTC. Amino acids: CASSPDSKFYGYTF.